This TCR beta chain was sequenced during a study of Ad26.COV2.S vaccination and SARS-CoV-2 variants. Study context: Donor participated within the Ad26.COV2.S arm of the COV1001 trial. Doses of Ad26.COV2.S were injected into muscle once or twice, 56 days apart.

Data came from immunoSEQ multiplex PCR; TCRdb stores just in-frame clones and leaves some out. This table holds roughly 700,000 clones, around 92% found once. A remark on this clone: Its antigen remains unidentified.

Treatment denoted: some 19 received Ad26.COV2.S at low or high dose, single or two shots; five or six received placebo; per-sample allocation not given. On day 63 after the first injection, vaccine and placebo recipients gave samples. In Boston, the donor was an adult between 18-55 years of age. General study points: Vaccine recipients had higher spike-specific TCR breadth than placebo recipients.

V dropped 2 bases and J dropped 5 bases, with 10 bases sitting between them. The CDR3 runs 14 residues. Germline V gene lookup returns CDR1 MGHDK and CDR2 SYGVNS. This receptor was taken from a person between 18 and 65 years old who received the Ad26.COV2.S COVID-19 vaccine or a placebo. The material was peripheral blood, obtained in a trial of Ad26.COV2.S vaccine versus placebo. The V gene is TRBV25-1, the J gene TRBJ1-5; tentative D call: TRBD1 (6 bases). The CDR3, as DNA: TGTGCCAGCAGTGAAACAGGGCCCCATCAGCCCCAGCATTTT. It yields the protein CASSETGPHQPQHF.